This T cell receptor beta chain emerged from a study of PD-L1 blockade in urothelial cancer. On the study more broadly: The analyses of blood took place 3 weeks (second dose) and 6 weeks after treatment start. A median of about 130,000 T cells was found in the blood samples.

The time point: peripheral blood 6 weeks after treatment start. This clone has only one observation. Its antigen is as yet unknown. Measured with immunoSEQ multiplex PCR; TCRdb has only the in-frame clones, and not every one. The sample lists roughly 40,000 clones; about 90% were seen once. General observations from the study: Survival was better when pretreatment blood TCR clonality fell below the median.

Germline CDR1 is SGHRS and CDR2 is YFSETQ. The CDR3 is 15 residues long. V shed 2 bases and J shed 10 bases, with 19 bases lying between them. The chain recombines TRBV5-1 with TRBJ2-1, with D perhaps TRBD2 (6 bases). The sequence was collected from a man between 65 and 79 years old with urothelial cancer. Sequenced here: PBMCs, sampled around atezolizumab (anti-PD-L1) treatment. The CDR3: CASSLTTGGTEEQFF. The CDR3 DNA is TGCGCCAGCAGCTTAACTACCGGCGGGACGGAGGAGCAGTTCTTC.